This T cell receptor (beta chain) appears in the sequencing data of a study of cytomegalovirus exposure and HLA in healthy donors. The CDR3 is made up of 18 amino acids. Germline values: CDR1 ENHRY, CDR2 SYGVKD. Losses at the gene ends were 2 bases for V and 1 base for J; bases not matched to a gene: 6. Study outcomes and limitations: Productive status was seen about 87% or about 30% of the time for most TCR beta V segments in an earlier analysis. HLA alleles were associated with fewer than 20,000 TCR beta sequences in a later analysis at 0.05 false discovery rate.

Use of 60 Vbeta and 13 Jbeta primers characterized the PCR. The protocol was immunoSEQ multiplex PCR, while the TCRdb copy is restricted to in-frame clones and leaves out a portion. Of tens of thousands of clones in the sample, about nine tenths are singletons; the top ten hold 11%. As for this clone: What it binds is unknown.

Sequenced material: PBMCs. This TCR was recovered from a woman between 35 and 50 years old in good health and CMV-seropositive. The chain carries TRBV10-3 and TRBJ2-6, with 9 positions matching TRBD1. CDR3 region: CAISEGTGTTSGANVLTF. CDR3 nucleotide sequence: TGTGCCATCAGTGAGGGGACAGGGACAACATCTGGGGCCAACGTCCTGACTTTC.